These T cell receptor beta chains were read from a single sample in a study of T cell responses to AZD1222 COVID-19 vaccine. This table comes from immunoSEQ multiplex PCR, and its TCRdb copy is limited to in-frame clones, with some not included. The table lists 90,000 to 100,000 clones, less than 85% of them singletons. The sequenced sample was peripheral blood, obtained 28 days after the second AZD1222 dose. The receptors here all came from an adult who received the AZD1222 COVID-19 vaccine. CDR3s include the opening cysteine and the closing phenylalanine or tryptophan. The order of the fields is J gene, V gene, clone size, D gene, CDR3 DNA, CDR3 protein. D genes are given only for firm matches. The size of a clone is reported for some rows only, either as once, few or many, or as a class for expanded clones.

TRBJ2-3 | TRBV5-1 | . | TRBD1 | TGCGCCAGCGGACAGGGGGCAAGATCAGATACGCAGTATTTT | CASGQGARSDTQYF
TRBJ1-1 | TRBV28 | . | . | TGTGCCAGCAGTTTATACCGGGATGAAGCTTTCTTT | CASSLYRDEAFF
TRBJ2-7 | TRBV27 | . | TRBD2 | TGTGCCAGCAGTTTATTCAGCGGGAGCCCGATTAGCTCCTACGAGCAGTACTTC | CASSLFSGSPISSYEQYF
TRBJ2-5 | TRBV19 | . | . | TGTGCCAGTAGTATATTAGACCAAGAGACCCAGTACTTC | CASSILDQETQYF
TRBJ1-6 | TRBV5-1 | once | . | TGCGCCAGCAGTATAGGCACCTATAATTCACCCCTCCACTTT | CASSIGTYNSPLHF
TRBJ2-4 | TRBV15 | . | TRBD2 | TGTGCCACCAGCGGCGGGGGGGCCAAAAACATTCAGTACTTC | CATSGGGAKNIQYF
TRBJ2-3 | TRBV5-4 | . | TRBD1 | TGTGCCAGCAGCCAATCTACAGGGGGGACCACAGATACGCAGTATTTT | CASSQSTGGTTDTQYF
TRBJ1-1 | TRBV5-1 | . | . | TGCGCCAGCCGGGGCAAGGAGGACACTGAAGCTTTCTTT | CASRGKEDTEAFF
TRBJ1-6 | TRBV20-1 | few | . | TGCAGTGCGGGTCCCGATTCACCCCTCCACTTT | CSAGPDSPLHF
TRBJ2-2 | TRBV14 | . | . | TGTGCCAGCACCTCGGGGAGGAACGCAGGCCGCGGGGAGCTGTTTTTT | CASTSGRNAGRGELFF
TRBJ2-1 | TRBV5-1 | once | . | TGCGCCAGCAGCTTGGGGGAGGCAGACTACAATGAGCAGTTCTTC | CASSLGEADYNEQFF
TRBJ2-7 | TRBV11-2 | . | . | TGTGCCAGCAGCCTGGGCTGGAACGAGCAGTACTTC | CASSLGWNEQYF
TRBJ2-7 | TRBV12-3/TRBV12-4 | . | . | TGTGCCAGCAGCTTAGGAATCCAGCAGTACTTC | CASSLGIQQYF
TRBJ2-2 | TRBV11-2 | once | . | TGTGCCAGCAGCTCCCGCCCTGACAGTACCGGGGAGCTGTTTTTT | CASSSRPDSTGELFF
TRBJ1-6 | TRBV7-9 | medium-sized | TRBD1 | TGTGCCAGCAGCTCCCACGATCGACAGGGGGTAGGGTCACCCCTCCACTTT | CASSSHDRQGVGSPLHF
TRBJ2-3 | TRBV24-1 | few | TRBD2 | TGTGCCACCCAAACTAGCGGGGGAACAGATACGCAGTATTTT | CATQTSGGTDTQYF
TRBJ2-1 | TRBV5-1 | . | . | TGCGCCAGCAGCTCCACGGGGTCGGCTGACGAGCAGTTCTTC | CASSSTGSADEQFF
TRBJ1-3 | TRBV12-3/TRBV12-4 | . | . | TGTGCCACCTACGGGACCTCTGGAAACACCATATATTTT | CATYGTSGNTIYF
TRBJ2-7 | TRBV5-1 | . | TRBD2 | TGCGCCAGCAGCCCCGGGTTAGGGGCGGGGGCCTACGAGCAGTACTTC | CASSPGLGAGAYEQYF
TRBJ2-7 | TRBV5-4 | . | TRBD2 | TGTGCCAGCAGCCCCGGACTAGCGGGAGGGCCGGGGGCCTACGAGCAGTACTTC | CASSPGLAGGPGAYEQYF
TRBJ2-7 | TRBV7-9 | . | TRBD1 | TGTGCCAGCAGCTCTGGGACAGTCTCCTACGAGCAGTACTTC | CASSSGTVSYEQYF
TRBJ2-2 | TRBV5-5 | . | TRBD1 | TGTGCCAGCAGCACCCTACAGGGGGCGCAGGTCGGGGAGCTGTTTTTT | CASSTLQGAQVGELFF
TRBJ2-1 | TRBV24-1 | . | TRBD1 | TGTGCCACCAGTGATTCCGGGACAGGGGTCCATGAGCAGTTCTTC | CATSDSGTGVHEQFF
TRBJ1-3 | TRBV19 | . | . | TGTGCCAGTATCTCTCGCGCCAACACCATATATTTT | CASISRANTIYF
TRBJ2-3 | TRBV19 | . | TRBD1 | TGTGCCAGTAGTATAGGGGGACAGGGGGCAACAGATACGCAGTATTTT | CASSIGGQGATDTQYF
TRBJ1-4 | TRBV29-1 | . | TRBD1 | TGCAGCGCCCGTTGGACAGGGGATCAGGAAAAACTGTTTTTT | CSARWTGDQEKLFF
TRBJ2-7 | TRBV29-1 | . | TRBD2 | TGCAGCGTTGATAGCGGGAGCTCCTACGAGCAGTACTTC | CSVDSGSSYEQYF
TRBJ1-6 | TRBV7-9 | few | . | TGTGCCAGCAGCTTACAGGGTAGCTCACCCCTCCACTTT | CASSLQGSSPLHF